A single sample gave rise to the 22 T cell receptor beta chains below, sequenced in a study of OX40 agonist ivuxolimab in advanced cancers. Profiling relied on immunoSEQ multiplex PCR, and the TCRdb table lists in-frame clones only, not all of them. The profile shows more than 70,000 clones, 70% to 90% of them singletons. Specimen: CD4+ or CD8+ T cells sorted from blood, collected in a trial of the OX40 agonist ivuxolimab. These receptors were taken from an adult with an advanced solid tumor such as melanoma, head and neck, liver or kidney cancer.

The rearrangement uses TRBV27 and TRBJ2-3; 11 bases align to TRBD2. CDR3 length: 14 residues. Germline lookup yields CDR1 MNHEY and CDR2 SMNVEV (reference sequence). V dropped 8 bases and J dropped 6; count of bases not matched to a gene: 7. The CDR3 region is CASGGLAGRDTQYF. DNA for the CDR3: TGTGCCAGCGGCGGACTAGCGGGTCGGGATACGCAGTATTTT.

This chain links TRBV28 with TRBJ1-3, with unresolved D. The CDR3 contains 15 residues. The V end lost 7 bases, the J end lost 1 base, and 14 bases lay between the germline ends. Germline CDR1 is MDHEN and CDR2 is SYDVKM. The CDR3 protein is CASITSAESGNTIYF. In DNA form, the CDR3 reads TGTGCCAGCATCACTTCGGCGGAGTCTGGAAACACCATATATTTT.

The chain recombines TRBV6-1 with TRBJ1-1, with D possibly TRBD1 on 6 matching bases. Trimming shortened V by 2 bases and J by 11 bases, and 15 bases separated the two germline ends. This CDR3 comprises 13 residues. Germline V gene lookup returns CDR1 MNHNS and CDR2 SASEGT. The CDR3 loop reads CASSESGTRDAFF. CDR3 nucleotides: TGTGCCAGCAGTGAAAGTGGGACACGGGATGCTTTCTTT.

The chain employs TRBV4-1 and TRBJ1-2, with D perhaps TRBD1 (6 bases). Germline-derived CDR1 and CDR2 are MGHRA and YSYEKL. The CDR3 has 15 residues. V lost 0 bases and J lost 2, with 10 bases in between. The CDR3, as DNA: TGCGCCAGCAGCCAAGATACAGGGCCCAACTATGGCTACACCTTC. It specifies CASSQDTGPNYGYTF.

The chain has TRBV30 and TRBJ2-7; tentative D call: TRBD1 (5 bases). The germline gives CDR1 GTSNPN, CDR2 SVGIG (reference sequence). The V and J ends lost 3 bases and 4 bases respectively, with 10 bases between them. The length of the CDR3 is 12 residues. The DNA for the CDR3 is TGTGCCTGGAGCCCTGCAGGGTACGAGCAGTACTTC. This sequence encodes CAWSPAGYEQYF.

The gene calls are TRBV28 and TRBJ2-7; D is possibly TRBD1 or TRBD2 (6 bases each). The CDR3 runs 14 residues. CDR1 is MDHEN and CDR2 is SYDVKM in the germline V gene. V lost 3 bases, J lost 4 bases, and 13 bases lay in between. CDR3 sequence (DNA): TGTGCCAGCAGTTTCATCACAGGGAGGTACGAGCAGTACTTC. Translated, it gives CASSFITGRYEQYF.

This sequence joins TRBV2 and TRBJ1-4; 9 nucleotides line up with TRBD1. Trimming at V came to 5 bases and at J to 7 bases, leaving 2 bases not matched to a gene. Looked up from germline, CDR1 is SNHLY and CDR2 is FYNNEI. CDR3 length: 13 amino acids. The CDR3 region is CASSKDRGEKLFF. DNA of the CDR3: TGTGCCAGCAGTAAGGACAGGGGTGAAAAACTGTTTTTT.

This chain links TRBV27 with TRBJ2-7; D may be TRBD1 or TRBD2 (5 bases each). The germline V gene encodes CDR1 MNHEY and CDR2 SMNVEV (reference sequence). V was clipped by 4 bases and J by 6 bases, with 19 bases between them. This CDR3 region has 15 residues. CDR3 nucleotide sequence: TGTGCCAGCAGTTCCAAACGGGGCTACATTTCCGAGCAGTACTTC. Protein sequence: CASSSKRGYISEQYF.

The chain has TRBV7-6 and TRBJ2-1; D ambiguous. The CDR3 covers 13 residues. Deletions cut 2 bases from V and 7 bases from J, with 9 bases between. Germline V gene sequence: CDR1 SGHVS, CDR2 FNYEAQ. The CDR3 coding sequence is TGTGCCAGCAGCTTAAACCCATCTAATGAGCAGTTCTTC. Translated: CASSLNPSNEQFF.

The J gene is TRBJ2-1, the V gene TRBV5-1, with 8 bases that match TRBD1. The V segment lost 2 bases and the J segment 5 bases; nucleotides outside the gene matches: 3. There are 14 residues in the CDR3. Looked up from germline, CDR1 is SGHRS and CDR2 is YFSETQ. CDR3 protein: CASSFTGGDNEQFF. For the CDR3, the DNA is TGCGCCAGCAGCTTCACAGGGGGTGACAATGAGCAGTTCTTC.

J is TRBJ1-1 and V is TRBV20-1; D ambiguous. There are 11 residues in the CDR3. Between the trimmed V and J ends, which lost 6 bases and 0 bases, there was a span of 5 bases. Germline V gene lookup returns CDR1 DFQATT and CDR2 SNEGSKA (reference sequence). The DNA for the CDR3 is TGCAGTGCAGAGTTGAACACTGAAGCTTTCTTT. Its protein is CSAELNTEAFF.

This clone was detected only once. The CDR3 nucleotides read TGTGCCAGCAGCTTAAATGTGGGGGAGTACGAGCAGTACTTC. Encoded protein: CASSLNVGEYEQYF. The chain uses TRBV5-5 and TRBJ2-7, with D tentatively TRBD1 or TRBD2 (5 bases each). V gave up 2 bases and J gave up 4 bases, with 13 bases separating them. The CDR3 runs 14 residues. The germline gives CDR1 SGHKS, CDR2 YYEKEE (reference sequence).

This clone was detected once. The chain combines TRBV30 with TRBJ2-3; maybe TRBD2 (6 bases). Trimming removed 5 bases at V and 1 base at J, with 10 bases between. Germline CDR1 is GTSNPN and CDR2 is SVGIG (reference sequence). The CDR3 loop spans 13 amino acids. The CDR3 coding sequence is TGTGCCTGGGGGGGGAGCGGCACAGATACGCAGTATTTT. It encodes CAWGGSGTDTQYF.

In this sample, this clone turned up a few times. This chain uses TRBV29-1 with TRBJ1-1, with 7 bases fitting TRBD1. Trimming removed 7 bases from V and 8 bases from J; junction bases left unmatched: 4. The CDR3 consists of 10 residues. Per the germline V gene, CDR1 is SQVTM and CDR2 is ANQGSEA. CDR3 sequence reads: CSGGTEEAFF. The CDR3 DNA follows: TGCAGCGGTGGGACAGAAGAAGCTTTCTTT.

This clone has a single count. This chain links TRBV4-3 with TRBJ1-6; 7 positions agree with TRBD1. The CDR3 extends over 15 amino acids. Losses at the gene ends were 1 base for V and 8 bases for J; bases not matched to a gene: 5. Germline V gene lookup returns CDR1 LGHNA and CDR2 YSLEER. The CDR3 sequence is CASSQGKGAHSPLHF. CDR3 in DNA: TGCGCCAGCAGCCAAGGGAAGGGGGCCCATTCACCCCTCCACTTT.

This clone was found once. This chain links TRBV7-2 with TRBJ2-7; 8 bases fit TRBD2. CDR3 length equals 13 residues. CDR1 and CDR2 from the germline V gene are SGHTA and FQGNSA. Germline trimming cut 5 bases from V and 6 bases from J; bases unmatched to any gene: 6. The CDR3 loop is CASSPAGVGEQYF. The CDR3, as DNA: TGTGCCAGCAGCCCAGCGGGAGTGGGCGAGCAGTACTTC.

The gene calls are TRBV6-1 and TRBJ2-4; D is unclear. This CDR3 region has 15 residues. Germline V gene sequence: CDR1 MNHNS, CDR2 SASEGT. V gave up 7 bases and J gave up 0 bases, with 13 bases separating them. CDR3 in amino acids: CASMTLSLAKNIQYF. The CDR3 DNA sequence: TGTGCCAGCATGACTCTTTCTTTAGCCAAAAACATTCAGTACTTC.

V and J are TRBV7-9 and TRBJ2-2, with D perhaps given as TRBD1 or TRBD2 (6 bases each). The germline V gene encodes CDR1 SEHNR and CDR2 FQNEAQ (reference sequence). This CDR3 spans 16 amino acids. Trimming removed 5 bases at V and 5 bases at J, with 18 bases between. CDR3 coding DNA: TGTGCCAGCAGCCCCCGGGGGCAGCTCGAGACCGGGGAGCTGTTTTTT. It encodes CASSPRGQLETGELFF.

This clone was picked up a small number of times. The chain combines TRBV15 with TRBJ1-4, with D unclear. The CDR3 consists of 15 residues. The germline gives CDR1 LNHNV, CDR2 YYDKDF (reference sequence). Trimming took off 0 bases at V and 7 bases at J, with 12 bases between the two ends. CDR3 sequence reads: CATSRDGGPSEKLFF. The CDR3 coding sequence is TGTGCCACCAGCAGAGATGGAGGGCCGAGTGAAAAACTGTTTTTT.

This chain uses TRBV23-1 with TRBJ2-3; D is undetermined. TRBV23-1 is designated an ORF whose function remains uncertain. V dropped 3 bases and J dropped 3 bases, with 10 bases sitting between them. This CDR3 spans 14 amino acids. The CDR3 reads CASSHEAWTDTQYF. The CDR3 nucleotides read TGCGCCAGCAGTCATGAGGCTTGGACAGATACGCAGTATTTT.

The genes are TRBV19 and TRBJ2-7, with TRBD1 identical over 8 bases. The ends lost 3 bases at V and 3 bases at J; junction bases unmatched: 16. CDR1 and CDR2 (germline): LNHDA, SQIVND (reference sequence). The CDR3 is 18 residues long. CDR3 bases: TGTGCCAGTAGTATGCGGGGTACCACAGGGGGTATCGTCTACGAGCAGTACTTC. Translated, it gives CASSMRGTTGGIVYEQYF.

The chain joins TRBV18 to TRBJ1-1; D gene uncertain. The V gene lost 5 bases and the J gene lost 3 bases, with 7 bases spanning the gap. The CDR3 runs 12 residues. CDR1 and CDR2 from the germline V gene are KGHSH and LQKENI. The CDR3 sequence is CASSRQDTEAFF. The CDR3, as DNA: TGTGCCAGCTCAAGACAAGACACTGAAGCTTTCTTT.